Presented here are 25 T cell receptor beta chains from one specimen sequenced in a study of blood T cell repertoires in COVID-19. Profiled with immunoSEQ multiplex PCR; TCRdb holds only in-frame clones, not every one. The profile shows tens of thousands of clones, roughly 72% of them singletons. The sequenced sample consisted of peripheral blood. The source is a woman in her sixties or seventies in a cohort sampled during active or convalescent COVID-19.

CDR3 amino acids: CASSREGRLRGVGGDNEQFF. The CDR3 nucleotides read TGTGCCAGCAGTAGGGAGGGTCGACTCAGGGGTGTGGGGGGGGACAATGAGCAGTTCTTC. This sequence joins TRBV27 and TRBJ2-1; a weak D match, TRBD2 (7 bases). V shed 5 bases and J shed 5 bases, with 31 bases lying between them. The germline V gene has CDR1 MNHEY and CDR2 SMNVEV (reference sequence). The CDR3 is 20 amino acids.

The gene calls are TRBV9 and TRBJ2-1; the match to TRBD2 covers 11 bases. Germline V gene data show CDR1 as SGDLS and CDR2 as YYNGEE. V was clipped by 4 bases and J by 3 bases; unmatched bases: 12. This CDR3 spans 18 amino acids. The CDR3 bases are TGTGCCAGCAGCCTTCTAGCGGGGGGCCTAAATTTCTACAATGAGCAGTTCTTC. It specifies CASSLLAGGLNFYNEQFF.

This chain links TRBV27 with TRBJ2-1, with D perhaps matching TRBD1 (5 bases). Germline CDR1 and CDR2: MNHEY and SMNVEV (reference sequence). Between the trimmed V and J ends, which lost 6 bases and 10 bases, there was a span of 19 bases. The CDR3 spans 14 residues. The chain's CDR3 is CASSRHLADREQFF. The CDR3 coding sequence is TGTGCCAGCAGCAGACACCTCGCCGACAGAGAGCAGTTCTTC.

The J gene is TRBJ2-7, the V gene TRBV7-2; a weak D match, TRBD1 (6 bases). The CDR3 runs to 13 residues. Deletions cut 4 bases from V and 1 base from J, with 8 bases between. Germline V gene data show CDR1 as SGHTA and CDR2 as FQGNSA. CDR3 region: CASSSTGSYEQYF. The CDR3, as DNA: TGTGCCAGCAGCTCGACAGGTTCCTACGAGCAGTACTTC.

The CDR3 DNA reads TGTGCCAGCAGCTTGGGCCGGAACACTGAAGCTTTCTTT. Its protein is CASSLGRNTEAFF. V is TRBV11-3 and J is TRBJ1-1; D not resolved. CDR1 is SGHNT and CDR2 is YENEEA in the germline V gene. There are 13 residues in the CDR3. With 3 bases removed from V and 1 base from J, the gap between germline ends came to 6 bases.

The chain couples TRBV6-5 to TRBJ2-1; 8 bases map to TRBD2. Germline V gives CDR1 MNHEY, CDR2 SVGAGI. This CDR3 contains 15 residues. V shed 2 bases and J 9 bases; nucleotides not matched to a gene: 9. The CDR3: CASSYPGRGGSEQFF. CDR3 DNA: TGTGCCAGCAGTTACCCGGGACGGGGGGGCTCTGAGCAGTTCTTC.

The J gene is TRBJ2-2, the V gene TRBV4-3; the D gene is possibly TRBD2 (6 bases). V lost 1 base, J lost 5 bases, and 11 bases lay in between. This CDR3 region has 15 residues. Germline V gives CDR1 LGHNA, CDR2 YSLEER. The DNA of the CDR3 is TGCGCCAGCAGCCAAGGTTTCGGGGGAACCGGGGAGCTGTTTTTT. Protein sequence: CASSQGFGGTGELFF.

CDR3 bases: TGCAGCGTTGCAATAGCGGGGGCCTACAATGAGCAGTTCTTC. This gives the protein CSVAIAGAYNEQFF. The chain recombines TRBV29-1 with TRBJ2-1; 9 nucleotides align to TRBD2. V lost 4 bases and J lost 2; bases outside the gene matches: 3. Germline CDR1 SQVTM, CDR2 ANQGSEA. The CDR3 is 14 amino acids.

This clone has more than one count but fewer than ten. The chain is built from TRBV7-9 and TRBJ2-7; 8 bases map to TRBD1. In germline, CDR1 is SEHNR, CDR2 FQNEAQ (reference sequence). V was clipped by 1 base and J by 3 bases; unmatched bases: 11. The CDR3 runs to 17 residues. The CDR3 coding sequence is TGTGCCAGCAGCTTAGGTAAAGGAGGACAGGGTTTCTACGAGCAGTACTTC. Protein product: CASSLGKGGQGFYEQYF.

The rearrangement links TRBV18 to TRBJ1-3, with D possibly being TRBD1 (6 bases). CDR3 length equals 16 residues. V lost 2 bases to trimming and J lost 0 bases, with 11 bases between them. CDR1 and CDR2 (germline): KGHSH, LQKENI. CDR3 residues: CASSPNRDISGNTIYF. In DNA, the CDR3 is TGTGCCAGCTCACCAAACCGGGACATCTCTGGAAACACCATATATTTT.

The chain combines TRBV5-1 with TRBJ2-5; TRBD2 aligns across 9 bases. This CDR3 is 16 amino acids long. After removal of 0 bases from V and 1 base from J, the junction contained 4 bases not matched to a gene. In germline, CDR1 is SGHRS, CDR2 YFSETQ. The DNA of the CDR3 is TGCGCCAGCAGCTTGGAAGCGGGGGGTTTCCAAGAGACCCAGTACTTC. Translation: CASSLEAGGFQETQYF. The full variable domain, completed using reference TRBV5-1 and TRBJ2-5, is KAGVTQTPRYLIKTRGQQVTLSCSPISGHRSVSWYQQTPGQGLQFLFEYFSETQRNKGNFPGRFSGRQFSNSRSEMNVSTLELGDSALYLCASSLEAGGFQETQYFGPGTRLLVL.

This clone came up a few times. The chain joins TRBV5-1 to TRBJ2-3, with TRBD2 matching over 10 bases. The V and J ends lost 1 base and 3 bases, in that order; junction bases with no gene match: 5. This CDR3 is 16 amino acids long. Germline-derived CDR1 and CDR2 are SGHRS and YFSETQ. CDR3 sequence (DNA): TGCGCCAGCAGCTTGTCGATAGCGGGGGGTACAGATACGCAGTATTTT. This gives the protein CASSLSIAGGTDTQYF.

This chain uses TRBV6-5 with TRBJ2-2; a weak D match, TRBD2 (6 bases). Germline V CDR1 and CDR2: MNHEY, SVGAGI. V was trimmed by 3 bases and J by 5 bases, leaving 13 bases between them. The CDR3 is 15 amino acids. Here the CDR3 reads CASSYRLVGTGELFF. The CDR3 nucleotides are TGTGCCAGCAGTTATAGACTAGTGGGGACCGGGGAGCTGTTTTTT.

This rearrangement joins TRBV15 to TRBJ2-7; TRBD1 might be the D (6 bases). Germline lookup yields CDR1 LNHNV and CDR2 YYDKDF (reference sequence). The CDR3 contains 14 residues. Trimming took 0 bases from V and 2 from J, leaving 8 bases between them. CDR3 coding DNA: TGTGCCACCAGCAGAGATACAGGGACCTACGAGCAGTACTTC. Translating gives CATSRDTGTYEQYF.

This sequence joins TRBV18 and TRBJ2-7, with D maybe TRBD2 (6 bases). Germline CDR1 KGHSH, CDR2 LQKENI. This CDR3 comprises 13 residues. Deletions cut 6 bases from V and 5 bases from J, with 14 bases between. The CDR3 loop reads CASSPVREDEQYF. CDR3 coding DNA: TGTGCCAGCTCCCCCGTGAGGGAGGACGAGCAGTACTTC. Full variable domain (remainder filled in from reference TRBV18 and TRBJ2-7): NAGVMQNPRHLVRRRGQEARLRCSPMKGHSHVYWYRQLPEEGLKFMVYLQKENIIDESGMPKERFSAEFPKEGPSILRIQQVVRGDSAAYFCASSPVREDEQYFGPGTRLTVT.

V is TRBV6-5 and J is TRBJ2-1; TRBD2 agrees at 10 bases. The CDR3 runs to 15 residues. Germline values: CDR1 MNHEY, CDR2 SVGAGI. Losses at the gene ends were 0 bases for V and 9 bases for J; bases not matched to a gene: 5. The CDR3 reads CASSYSSGGMIEQFF. For the CDR3, the DNA is TGTGCCAGCAGTTACTCTAGCGGGGGGATGATTGAGCAGTTCTTC.

On this clone: The sample holds other DNA sequences that translate to the same CDR3. This rearrangement joins TRBV6-5 to TRBJ1-6; D is possibly TRBD1 (5 bases). V lost 2 bases and J 8 bases, leaving 10 bases between the germline ends. The CDR3 is 14 amino acids. Looked up from germline, CDR1 is MNHEY and CDR2 is SVGAGI. CDR3 in DNA: TGTGCCAGCAGTTACGGGGCATCCTATTCACCCCTCCACTTT. It codes for CASSYGASYSPLHF.

This rearrangement joins TRBV7-9 to TRBJ1-2; the match to TRBD1 covers 11 bases. V was clipped by 1 base and J by 5 bases; unmatched bases: 3. Germline CDR1 SEHNR, CDR2 FQNEAQ (reference sequence). This CDR3 is 15 amino acids long. CDR3 sequence (DNA): TGTGCCAGCAGCTTAGGGACAGGGGGCACGTATGGCTACACCTTC. Translating it yields CASSLGTGGTYGYTF.

This chain connects TRBV10-3 to TRBJ2-1; 10 nucleotides line up with TRBD2. Trimming cost V 7 bases and J 5 bases; bases outside gene matches: 8. This CDR3 is built from 15 residues. Germline values: CDR1 ENHRY, CDR2 SYGVKD. DNA for the CDR3: TGTGCCATCACCACAGCGGGGGGGCCCCACAATGAGCAGTTCTTC. The encoded protein is CAITTAGGPHNEQFF.

This sequence joins TRBV6-1 and TRBJ2-2; perhaps TRBD1 as D (5 bases). There are 16 residues in the CDR3. Trimming stripped 2 bases from V and 4 bases from J, with 14 bases between. Germline assignment: CDR1 MNHNS and CDR2 SASEGT. CDR3 sequence (DNA): TGTGCCAGCAGTGAAATGGCAGGGTCTATCACCGGGGAGCTGTTTTTT. It translates to CASSEMAGSITGELFF.

This clone was seen once. This chain connects TRBV7-9 to TRBJ2-3; the D gene is possibly TRBD2 (6 bases). The germline V gene encodes CDR1 SEHNR and CDR2 FQNEAQ (reference sequence). V lost 1 base and J 0 bases, leaving 17 bases between the germline ends. This CDR3 comprises 18 residues. CDR3 sequence reads: CASSLGAGYSSSTDTQYF. The CDR3 DNA reads TGTGCCAGCAGCTTAGGAGCGGGCTACTCTTCTAGCACAGATACGCAGTATTTT.

The V and J genes are TRBV19 and TRBJ2-1, with 9 bases that match TRBD2. After removal of 0 bases from V and 8 bases from J, the junction contained 5 bases not matched to a gene. Germline assignment: CDR1 LNHDA and CDR2 SQIVND (reference sequence). The CDR3 is 15 residues long. CDR3 in amino acids: CASSIEGGGADEQFF. CDR3 coding DNA: TGTGCCAGTAGTATAGAAGGCGGGGGGGCGGATGAGCAGTTCTTC.

This chain uses TRBV19 with TRBJ1-1; a weak D match, TRBD1 (5 bases). Germline V gene data show CDR1 as LNHDA and CDR2 as SQIVND (reference sequence). The CDR3 has 14 residues. V lost 7 bases and J lost 4, with 16 bases in between. In nucleotides, the CDR3 is TGTGCCAGTACCGAAGGGGCGGGGGGCACTGAAGCTTTCTTT. Translated, it gives CASTEGAGGTEAFF.

This chain connects TRBV27 to TRBJ2-7; D is perhaps TRBD2 (5 bases). The CDR3 is 15 residues long. The V gene's germline CDR1 is MNHEY and CDR2 SMNVEV (reference sequence). The ends were cut back, 2 bases at V and 4 bases at J, with 15 bases in the middle. CDR3 DNA sequence: TGTGCCAGCAGTTTACGACTCGGGGATTTGTACGAGCAGTACTTC. This translates into CASSLRLGDLYEQYF.

This clone was observed a handful of times. This chain joins TRBV12-3 or TRBV12-4 and TRBJ2-7; D perhaps matches TRBD2 (5 bases). Between the trimmed V and J ends, which lost 1 base and 7 bases, there was a span of 8 bases. This CDR3 is built from 12 residues. This CDR3 is CASSLESGEQYF. The CDR3 coding sequence is TGTGCCAGCAGTTTAGAGTCGGGAGAGCAGTACTTC.